Sequencing of this T cell receptor beta chain was carried out in a study of a mutant IDH1 vaccine in newly diagnosed glioma. Sequenced by immunoSEQ multiplex PCR; TCRdb stores in-frame clones only, minus some. Among about 65,000 clones listed, approximately 85% were seen once. A word on this clone: As yet, its antigen is unknown.

The study's findings and limits: No link was apparently found between pseudoprogression and changes in top peripheral T cell clonotypes. The occurrence of vaccine-induced immune responses was seen in over 85% of patients.

This CDR3 has 16 amino acids. J was trimmed by 8 bases and V by 0 bases; bases with no gene match: 6. Germline CDR1 SGHAT, CDR2 FQNNGV. Regarding time point: week 23, last vaccination. The study gave 300 ug of mutant IDH1 20-mer peptide per vaccine dose, with topical imiquimod. This clonotype originated in a man under 40 with glioma. The chain has TRBV11-2 and TRBJ2-1, with TRBD2 matching over 11 bases. The specimen comprised PBMCs, sampled from a glioma patient whose treatment included an IDH1 peptide vaccine. The CDR3 reads CASSLESTSGVDEQFF. The CDR3 DNA sequence: TGTGCCAGCAGCTTAGAATCGACTAGCGGGGTCGATGAGCAGTTCTTC.